Following are 6 T cell receptor beta chains from one sample sequenced in a study of blood T cell repertoires in COVID-19. Method: immunoSEQ multiplex PCR; TCRdb's copy keeps in-frame clones and lacks some. The table lists around 270,000 clones, approximately 90% of them singletons. The sequenced sample was peripheral blood. These receptors all come from a man aged 25-40 years with acute or convalescent COVID-19.

The chain employs TRBV30 and TRBJ1-5, with D possibly matching TRBD1 (6 bases). Germline V gene sequence: CDR1 GTSNPN, CDR2 SVGIG (reference sequence). Between the trimmed V and J ends, which lost 5 bases and 4 bases, there was a span of 12 bases. There are 13 residues in the CDR3. CDR3 sequence reads: CAWAEQGNQPQHF. For the CDR3, the DNA is TGTGCCTGGGCCGAACAGGGAAATCAGCCCCAGCATTTT.

This clone occurred once. The chain uses TRBV7-6 and TRBJ1-3; no clear D. This CDR3 has 16 residues. The germline V gene encodes CDR1 SGHVS and CDR2 FNYEAQ. With 5 bases removed from V and 2 bases from J, the gap between germline ends came to 16 bases. CDR3: CASSPRNGGTGNTIYF. CDR3 nucleotide sequence: TGTGCCAGCAGCCCAAGGAACGGAGGCACTGGAAACACCATATATTTT. Drawing the rest from reference TRBV7-6 and TRBJ1-3, the complete variable domain is GAGVSQSPRYKVTKRGQDVALRCDPISGHVSLYWYRQALGQGPEFLTYFNYEAQQDKSGLPNDRFSAERPEGSISTLTIQRTEQRDSAMYRCASSPRNGGTGNTIYFGEGSWLTVV.

In its sample, this clone was seen once. This rearrangement joins TRBV5-1 to TRBJ2-1; 7 nucleotides line up with TRBD2. This CDR3 is 15 amino acids long. Germline assignment: CDR1 SGHRS and CDR2 YFSETQ. Trimming at V came to 2 bases and at J to 9 bases, leaving 11 bases not matched to a gene. The CDR3 loop is CASSFRAGGSVEQFF. In DNA, the CDR3 is TGCGCCAGCAGCTTCAGGGCGGGCGGGAGTGTTGAGCAGTTCTTC.

The CDR3 spells CASSVAPLGGTISGYTF. The DNA for the CDR3 is TGTGCCAGCAGCGTAGCCCCCCTCGGGGGGACGATATCCGGCTACACCTTC. The rearrangement joins TRBV9 to TRBJ1-2; possible D gene TRBD1, 5 bases. This CDR3 contains 17 residues. The V end was cut by 0 bases, the J end by 8 bases, with 23 bases between. Germline lookup yields CDR1 SGDLS and CDR2 YYNGEE.

This clone appeared a few times. The CDR3 region has the DNA TGTGCCAGCAGGATCCAGACCAAAGCAGTACAGGGTAATTATGGCTACACCTTC. Amino acid sequence: CASRIQTKAVQGNYGYTF. This rearrangement joins TRBV28 to TRBJ1-2, with D perhaps matching TRBD1 (6 bases). This CDR3 comprises 18 residues. V was trimmed by 6 bases and J by 5 bases, leaving 28 bases between them. Germline V gene lookup returns CDR1 MDHEN and CDR2 SYDVKM.

This chain joins TRBV3-1 (or the pseudogene TRBV3-2) and TRBJ2-1; TRBD2 is a possible D gene (6 bases). The CDR3 runs 16 residues. Trimming pared 1 base from V and 3 bases from J, leaving 13 bases between. The germline V gene has CDR1 LGHDT and CDR2 YNNKEL (reference sequence). The CDR3 DNA reads TGTGCCAGCAGCCAAGCGGGGCGGGGCGGCTACAATGAGCAGTTCTTC. Protein product: CASSQAGRGGYNEQFF.